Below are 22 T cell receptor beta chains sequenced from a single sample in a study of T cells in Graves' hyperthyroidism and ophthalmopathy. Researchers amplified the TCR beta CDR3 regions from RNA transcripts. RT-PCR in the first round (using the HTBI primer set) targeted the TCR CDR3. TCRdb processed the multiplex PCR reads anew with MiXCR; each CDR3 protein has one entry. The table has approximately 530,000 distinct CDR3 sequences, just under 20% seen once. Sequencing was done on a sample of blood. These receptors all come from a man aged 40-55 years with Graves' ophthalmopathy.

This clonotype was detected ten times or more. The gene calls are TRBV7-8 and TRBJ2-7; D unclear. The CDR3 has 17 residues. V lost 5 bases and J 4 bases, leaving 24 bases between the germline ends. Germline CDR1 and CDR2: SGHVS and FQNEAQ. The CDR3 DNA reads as TGTGCCAGCAGCACCCCACAATCCGGGCGCGCCGGATACGAGCAGTACTTC. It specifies CASSTPQSGRAGYEQYF.

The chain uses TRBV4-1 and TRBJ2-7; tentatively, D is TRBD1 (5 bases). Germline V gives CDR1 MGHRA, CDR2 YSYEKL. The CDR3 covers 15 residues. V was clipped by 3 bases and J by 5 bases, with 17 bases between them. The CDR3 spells CASSQITGWADEQYF. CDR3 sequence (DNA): TGCGCCAGCAGCCAGATTACAGGTTGGGCAGACGAGCAGTACTTC.

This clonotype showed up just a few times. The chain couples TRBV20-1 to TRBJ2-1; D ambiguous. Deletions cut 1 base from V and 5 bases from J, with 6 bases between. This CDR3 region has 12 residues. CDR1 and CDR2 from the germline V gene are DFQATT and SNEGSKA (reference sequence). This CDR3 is CSARGWHNEQFF. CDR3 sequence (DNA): TGCAGTGCTAGAGGGTGGCACAATGAGCAGTTCTTC.

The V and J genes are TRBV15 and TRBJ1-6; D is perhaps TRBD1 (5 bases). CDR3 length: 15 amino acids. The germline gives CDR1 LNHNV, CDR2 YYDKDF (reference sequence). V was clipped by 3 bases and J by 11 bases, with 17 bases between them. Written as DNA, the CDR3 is TGTGCCACCAGCAGGGCGTCTCAGGGTTTTGCACCCCTCCACTTT. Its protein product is CATSRASQGFAPLHF.

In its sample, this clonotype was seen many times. CDR3 bases: TGTGCCAGCAGTTACTCGCTGGACACCCCAGGGGAGCAGTACTTC. Protein product: CASSYSLDTPGEQYF. The chain links TRBV6-5 to TRBJ2-7; tentatively, D is TRBD1 (5 bases). V dropped 0 bases and J dropped 7 bases, with 16 bases sitting between them. The CDR3 covers 15 residues. Germline CDR1 MNHEY, CDR2 SVGAGI.

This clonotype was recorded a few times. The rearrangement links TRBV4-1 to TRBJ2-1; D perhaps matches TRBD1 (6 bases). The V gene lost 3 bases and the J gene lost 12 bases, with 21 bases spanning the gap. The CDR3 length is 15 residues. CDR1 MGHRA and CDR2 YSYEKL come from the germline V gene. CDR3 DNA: TGCGCCAGCAGCCACCCACCCCCGCCAGCGACAGGGCAGTTCTTC. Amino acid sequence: CASSHPPPPATGQFF.

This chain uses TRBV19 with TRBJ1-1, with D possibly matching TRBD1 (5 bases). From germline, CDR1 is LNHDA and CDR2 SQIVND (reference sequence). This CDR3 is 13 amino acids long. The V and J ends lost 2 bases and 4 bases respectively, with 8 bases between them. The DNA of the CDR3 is TGTGCCAGTAGTATATCAGGGACCACTGAAGCTTTCTTT. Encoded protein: CASSISGTTEAFF.

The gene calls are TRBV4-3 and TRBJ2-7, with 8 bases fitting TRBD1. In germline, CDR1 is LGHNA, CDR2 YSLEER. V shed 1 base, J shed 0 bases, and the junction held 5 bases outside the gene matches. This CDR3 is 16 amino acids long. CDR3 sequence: CASSQVGTGNSYEQYF. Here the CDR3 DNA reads TGCGCCAGCAGCCAAGTTGGGACAGGAAACTCCTACGAGCAGTACTTC.

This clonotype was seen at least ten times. The CDR3 DNA follows: TGTGCCAGCAGCTCTCGGGAAACGGGAAAAGAGACCCAGTACTTC. Translation gives CASSSRETGKETQYF. The rearrangement uses TRBV7-9 and TRBJ2-5; D is possibly TRBD2 (5 bases). The V gene lost 4 bases and the J gene lost 3 bases, with 15 bases spanning the gap. Germline CDR1 is SEHNR and CDR2 is FQNEAQ (reference sequence). CDR3 size: 15 residues.

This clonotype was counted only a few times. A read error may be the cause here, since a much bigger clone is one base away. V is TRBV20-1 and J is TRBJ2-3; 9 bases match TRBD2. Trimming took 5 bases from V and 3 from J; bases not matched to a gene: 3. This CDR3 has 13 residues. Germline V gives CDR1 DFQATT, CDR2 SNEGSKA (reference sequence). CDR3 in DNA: TGCAGTGCTGGTAGCGGGAGAACAGATACGCAGTATTTT. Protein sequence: CSAGSGRTDTQYF.

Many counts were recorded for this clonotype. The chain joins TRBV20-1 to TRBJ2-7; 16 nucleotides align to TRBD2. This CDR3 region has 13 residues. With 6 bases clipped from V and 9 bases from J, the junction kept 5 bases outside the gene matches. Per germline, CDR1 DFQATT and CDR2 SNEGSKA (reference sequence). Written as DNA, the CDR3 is TGCAGTGCCGGGACTAGCGGGGGGGCCAGGCAGTACTTC. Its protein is CSAGTSGGARQYF.

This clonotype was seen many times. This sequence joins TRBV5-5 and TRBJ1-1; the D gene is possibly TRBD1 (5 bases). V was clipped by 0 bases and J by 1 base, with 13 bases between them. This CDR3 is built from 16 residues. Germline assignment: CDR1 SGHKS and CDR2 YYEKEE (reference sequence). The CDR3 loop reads CASSLVPGQPNTEAFF. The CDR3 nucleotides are TGTGCCAGCAGCTTGGTCCCGGGGCAGCCGAACACTGAAGCTTTCTTT.

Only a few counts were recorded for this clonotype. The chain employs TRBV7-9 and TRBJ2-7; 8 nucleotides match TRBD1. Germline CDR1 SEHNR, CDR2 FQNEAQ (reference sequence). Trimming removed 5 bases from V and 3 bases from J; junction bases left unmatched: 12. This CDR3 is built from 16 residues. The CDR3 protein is CASSPGGGQVVYEQYF. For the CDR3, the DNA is TGTGCCAGCAGCCCTGGTGGGGGACAGGTGGTCTACGAGCAGTACTTC.

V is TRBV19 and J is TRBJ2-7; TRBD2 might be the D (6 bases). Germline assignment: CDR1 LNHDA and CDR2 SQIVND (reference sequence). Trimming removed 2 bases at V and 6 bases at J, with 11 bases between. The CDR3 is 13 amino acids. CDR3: CASSIIPRGEQYF. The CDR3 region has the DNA TGTGCCAGTAGTATAATACCGCGGGGCGAGCAGTACTTC.

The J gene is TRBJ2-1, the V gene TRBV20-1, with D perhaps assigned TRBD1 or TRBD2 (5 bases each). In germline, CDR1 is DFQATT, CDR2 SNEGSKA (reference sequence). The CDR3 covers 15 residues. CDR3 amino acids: CRVAQGSVGYNEQFF. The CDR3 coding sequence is TGCAGGGTAGCTCAGGGTAGCGTAGGGTACAATGAGCAGTTCTTC.

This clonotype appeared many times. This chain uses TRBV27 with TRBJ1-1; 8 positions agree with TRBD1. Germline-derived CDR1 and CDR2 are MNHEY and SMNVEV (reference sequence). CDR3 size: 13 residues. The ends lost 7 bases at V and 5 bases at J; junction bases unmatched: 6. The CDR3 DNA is TGTGCCAGCAACAGGGGGATGGGGACTGAAGCTTTCTTT. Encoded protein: CASNRGMGTEAFF.

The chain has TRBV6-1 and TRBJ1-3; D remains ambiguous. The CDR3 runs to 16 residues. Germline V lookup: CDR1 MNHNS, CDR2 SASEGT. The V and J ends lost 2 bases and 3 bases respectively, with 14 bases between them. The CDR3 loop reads CASSETGVFGGNTIYF. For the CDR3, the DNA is TGTGCCAGCAGTGAAACTGGAGTTTTCGGTGGAAACACCATATATTTT.

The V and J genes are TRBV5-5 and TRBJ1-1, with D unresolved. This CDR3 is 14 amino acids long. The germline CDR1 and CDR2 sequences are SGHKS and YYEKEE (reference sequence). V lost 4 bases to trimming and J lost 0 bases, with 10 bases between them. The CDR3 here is CASSKTPLNTEAFF. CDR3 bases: TGTGCCAGCAGCAAAACACCATTGAACACTGAAGCTTTCTTT.

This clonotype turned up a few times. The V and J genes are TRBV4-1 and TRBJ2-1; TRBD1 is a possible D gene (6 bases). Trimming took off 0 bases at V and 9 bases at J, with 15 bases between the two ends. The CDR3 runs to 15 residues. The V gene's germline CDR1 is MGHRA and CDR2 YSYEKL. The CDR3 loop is CASSQDPETGGEQFF. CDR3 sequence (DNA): TGCGCCAGCAGCCAAGATCCCGAGACAGGTGGTGAGCAGTTCTTC.

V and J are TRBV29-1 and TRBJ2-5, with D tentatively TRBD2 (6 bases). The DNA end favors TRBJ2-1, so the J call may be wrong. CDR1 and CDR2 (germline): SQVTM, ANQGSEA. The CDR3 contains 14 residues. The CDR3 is CSVGDGSLEETQFF. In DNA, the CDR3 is TGCAGCGTTGGAGACGGGAGTTTGGAAGAGACCCAGTTCTTC.

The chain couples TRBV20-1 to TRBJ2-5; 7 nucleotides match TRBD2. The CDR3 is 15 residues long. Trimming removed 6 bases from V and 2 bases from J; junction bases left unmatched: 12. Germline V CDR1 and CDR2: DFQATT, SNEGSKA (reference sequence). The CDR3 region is CSAENRDYLQETQYF. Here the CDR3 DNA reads TGCAGTGCAGAGAACCGGGACTACCTTCAAGAGACCCAGTACTTC.

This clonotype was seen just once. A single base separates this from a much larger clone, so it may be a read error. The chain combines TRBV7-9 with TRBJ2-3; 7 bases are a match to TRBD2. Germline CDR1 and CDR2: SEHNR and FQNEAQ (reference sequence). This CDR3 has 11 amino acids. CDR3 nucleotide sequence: TGTGTCAGCGGGACTACAGATACGCAGTATTTT. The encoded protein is CVSGTTDTQYF.